This entry lists 24 T cell receptor beta chains sequenced from one sample in a study of cytomegalovirus exposure and HLA in healthy donors. Using immunoSEQ multiplex PCR, the repertoire was profiled, and TCRdb retains in-frame clones only, with some absent. This table holds about 150,000 clones, about 94% found once. The sequenced sample was PBMCs. All receptors come from a man aged 18 to 29 in good health and CMV-seropositive.

The CDR3 nucleotides are TGTGCCAGCAGGGGGGGGTACGGCGAGCAGTACTTC. Amino acid sequence: CASRGGYGEQYF. This sequence joins TRBV6-5 and TRBJ2-7, with 7 bases aligning to TRBD2. The CDR3 is made up of 12 amino acids. The ends lost 6 bases at V and 6 bases at J; junction bases unmatched: 5. Germline lookup yields CDR1 MNHEY and CDR2 SVGAGI.

The chain carries TRBV14 and TRBJ2-7, with no clear D. Germline CDR1 is SGHDN and CDR2 is FVKESK. Trimming took off 2 bases at V and 2 bases at J, with 16 bases between the two ends. This CDR3 has 16 residues. CDR3 protein: CASSQRRWSDPYEQYF. DNA for the CDR3: TGTGCCAGCAGCCAAAGGAGATGGTCTGACCCCTACGAGCAGTACTTC. The whole variable domain, filled in from reference TRBV14 and TRBJ2-7, reads EAGVTQFPSHSVIEKGQTVTLRCDPISGHDNLYWYRRVMGKEIKFLLHFVKESKQDESGMPNNRFLAERTGGTYSTLKVQPAELEDSGVYFCASSQRRWSDPYEQYFGPGTRLTVT.

The chain employs TRBV21-1 and TRBJ1-5; TRBD1, the table's D call, lacks a check against the DNA. TRBV21-1 is flagged as a pseudogene. There are 14 residues in the CDR3. The CDR3: CASNINGQNQPQHF. DNA for the CDR3: TGTGCCAGCAACATAAATGGACAGAATCAGCCCCAGCATTTT.

The chain links TRBV5-1 to TRBJ2-5; TRBD2 agrees at 15 bases. The ends lost 5 bases at V and 5 bases at J; junction bases unmatched: 10. This CDR3 has 17 residues. Germline V lookup: CDR1 SGHRS, CDR2 YFSETQ. Here the CDR3 reads CASRAGLAGGLGETQYF. As DNA, the CDR3 is TGCGCCAGCAGAGCCGGACTAGCGGGAGGGCTCGGTGAGACCCAGTACTTC. Full variable domain (outside the CDR3, taken from reference TRBV5-1 and TRBJ2-5): KAGVTQTPRYLIKTRGQQVTLSCSPISGHRSVSWYQQTPGQGLQFLFEYFSETQRNKGNFPGRFSGRQFSNSRSEMNVSTLELGDSALYLCASRAGLAGGLGETQYFGPGTRLLVL.

This clone has just one count. The chain recombines TRBV18 with TRBJ2-7; TRBD2 might be the D (6 bases). There are 15 residues in the CDR3. Trimming shortened V by 3 bases and J by 0 bases, and 12 bases separated the two germline ends. Germline lookup yields CDR1 KGHSH and CDR2 LQKENI. The CDR3 is CASSPGAGFSYEQYF. DNA of the CDR3: TGTGCCAGCTCACCGGGCGCGGGGTTCTCCTACGAGCAGTACTTC.

This rearrangement joins TRBV27 to TRBJ2-3, with D unclear. The CDR3 totals 10 residues. The germline V gene encodes CDR1 MNHEY and CDR2 SMNVEV (reference sequence). Trimming took off 8 bases at V and 3 bases at J, with 3 bases between the two ends. In DNA, the CDR3 is TGTGCCAGCCGGACAGATACGCAGTATTTT. Its protein product is CASRTDTQYF.

V is TRBV6-1 and J is TRBJ1-2; D is undetermined. Looked up from germline, CDR1 is MNHNS and CDR2 is SASEGT. The ends were cut back, 4 bases at V and 14 bases at J, with 14 bases in the middle. This CDR3 contains 11 residues. The CDR3 region has the DNA TGTGCCAGCAGTGCATACGGGGTGTTAACCTTC. Its protein is CASSAYGVLTF.

This clone was seen a handful of times. The chain employs TRBV5-4 and TRBJ1-3, with 8 positions matching TRBD1. V was clipped by 2 bases and J by 2 bases; unmatched bases: 6. The CDR3 is 16 amino acids. CDR1 and CDR2 from the germline V gene are SGHNT and YYREEE (reference sequence). The CDR3 spells CASSLGTGLTGNTIYF. CDR3 sequence (DNA): TGTGCCAGCAGCTTAGGGACAGGACTAACTGGAAACACCATATATTTT.

The CDR3 reads CASSRGAGGISDEQFF. In nucleotides, the CDR3 is TGTGCCAGCAGCCGCGGAGCGGGAGGTATCAGCGATGAGCAGTTCTTC. V and J are TRBV5-4 and TRBJ2-1, with 9 bases aligning to TRBD2. The CDR3 sequence is 16 residues long. With 4 bases clipped from V and 8 bases from J, the junction kept 13 bases outside the gene matches. The germline V gene has CDR1 SGHNT and CDR2 YYREEE (reference sequence).

This rearrangement joins TRBV6-1 to TRBJ1-5; 7 bases are shared with TRBD1. This CDR3 has 16 amino acids. Trimming cost V 3 bases and J 9 bases; bases outside gene matches: 14. Germline assignment: CDR1 MNHNS and CDR2 SASEGT. Written as DNA, the CDR3 is TGTGCCAGCAGTGAGACGTACCGGGACAGCATTTGGCCCCAGCATTTT. It translates to CASSETYRDSIWPQHF.

The chain carries TRBV30 and TRBJ2-5; D might be TRBD1 (6 bases). Germline values: CDR1 GTSNPN, CDR2 SVGIG (reference sequence). The CDR3 has 13 amino acids. Trimming shortened V by 2 bases and J by 5 bases, and 12 bases separated the two germline ends. CDR3 sequence (DNA): TGTGCCTGGAGTCCAACAGGGACCGAGACCCAGTACTTC. It specifies CAWSPTGTETQYF.

The J gene is TRBJ2-7, the V gene TRBV6-1; D not resolved. The CDR3 is 13 residues long. V dropped 10 bases and J dropped 3 bases, with 16 bases sitting between them. CDR1 and CDR2 (germline): MNHNS, SASEGT. This chain's CDR3 is CATDPPWLYEQYF. The CDR3 nucleotides are TGTGCCACCGATCCCCCTTGGCTCTACGAGCAGTACTTC.

The chain couples TRBV29-1 to TRBJ2-6; D ambiguous. V was cut by 6 bases and J by 0 bases, with 3 bases left in between. The CDR3 runs 12 residues. Per the germline V gene, CDR1 is SQVTM and CDR2 is ANQGSEA. The CDR3 region is CSVGSGANVLTF. For the CDR3, the DNA is TGCAGCGTCGGCTCTGGGGCCAACGTCCTGACTTTC.

This chain uses TRBV28 with TRBJ2-7, with a tentative D call TRBD1 (6 bases). Germline lookup yields CDR1 MDHEN and CDR2 SYDVKM. Trimming left V 4 bases short and J 0 bases short, with 16 bases between. The CDR3 extends over 16 amino acids. As DNA, the CDR3 is TGTGCCAGCAGTTACCGCCGGGACATTTTCTCCTACGAGCAGTACTTC. Amino acid sequence: CASSYRRDIFSYEQYF.

The V gene is TRBV18, the J gene TRBJ2-2, with a weak D call TRBD2 (6 bases). Germline CDR1 reads KGHSH; CDR2 reads LQKENI. The CDR3 is 17 residues long. Trimming stripped 6 bases from V and 1 base from J, with 18 bases between. The CDR3 DNA reads as TGTGCCAGCTCCCGAACTCGGGAGTTAGGGAACACCGGGGAGCTGTTTTTT. It encodes CASSRTRELGNTGELFF. The full variable domain, in which reference TRBV18 and TRBJ2-2 provide the parts outside the CDR3, is NAGVMQNPRHLVRRRGQEARLRCSPMKGHSHVYWYRQLPEEGLKFMVYLQKENIIDESGMPKERFSAEFPKEGPSILRIQQVVRGDSAAYFCASSRTRELGNTGELFFGEGSRLTVL.

This clone was observed once. The rearrangement joins TRBV25-1 to TRBJ2-2, with D perhaps matching TRBD2 (5 bases). V lost 4 bases to trimming and J lost 0 bases, with 15 bases between them. Germline V gene sequence: CDR1 MGHDK, CDR2 SYGVNS. CDR3 length: 17 residues. The CDR3 coding sequence is TGTGCCAGCAGTGGGGGTGGGAGACCCTCGAACACCGGGGAGCTGTTTTTT. It encodes CASSGGGRPSNTGELFF.

This rearrangement joins TRBV5-8 to TRBJ2-7; 13 bases line up with TRBD2. The V segment lost 4 bases and the J segment 5 bases; nucleotides outside the gene matches: 6. CDR1 is SGHTS, CDR2 YDEGEE, per germline. CDR3 length: 15 residues. CDR3 DNA sequence: TGTGCCAGCAGCCAACTAGCGGGAGGGTTCGACGAGCAGTACTTC. It specifies CASSQLAGGFDEQYF.

This chain links TRBV27 with TRBJ2-3; TRBD2 matches at 12 bases. CDR3 length equals 17 residues. Germline CDR1 MNHEY, CDR2 SMNVEV (reference sequence). V was clipped by 7 bases and J by 3 bases; unmatched bases: 11. The CDR3 nucleotides read TGTGCCAGCATCGTAGTGAGACTAGCGGGAGAGACAGATACGCAGTATTTT. Its protein is CASIVVRLAGETDTQYF.

This chain uses TRBV6-1 with TRBJ2-3; TRBD2 matches at 14 bases. CDR3 length: 17 amino acids. The V segment lost 2 bases and the J segment 4 bases; nucleotides outside the gene matches: 5. CDR1 is MNHNS, CDR2 SASEGT, per germline. The CDR3 sequence: CASSENPGLAGADTQYF. The CDR3 DNA reads as TGTGCCAGCAGTGAAAACCCGGGACTAGCGGGAGCAGATACGCAGTATTTT.

This chain uses TRBV19 with TRBJ2-7; 9 positions agree with TRBD1. The trim removed 7 bases at V and 0 bases at J, leaving 7 bases unmatched. The CDR3 extends over 15 amino acids. Germline lookup yields CDR1 LNHDA and CDR2 SQIVND (reference sequence). CDR3 loop: CASTLATGGSYEQYF. The CDR3 region has the DNA TGTGCCAGTACCCTTGCGACAGGGGGCTCCTACGAGCAGTACTTC.

The rearrangement uses TRBV7-9 and TRBJ1-1; a weak D match, TRBD1 (5 bases). The V gene's germline CDR1 is SEHNR and CDR2 FQNEAQ (reference sequence). Trimming pared 4 bases from V and 2 bases from J, leaving 23 bases between. CDR3 length: 18 amino acids. The CDR3 sequence: CASSSKGRDHPINTEAFF. As DNA, the CDR3 is TGTGCCAGCAGCTCCAAGGGCAGGGATCATCCAATAAACACTGAAGCTTTCTTT.

The sample holds one count of this clone. The rearrangement links TRBV7-6 to TRBJ1-2; no firm D call. This CDR3 region has 13 residues. The V gene's germline CDR1 is SGHVS and CDR2 FNYEAQ. Trimming shortened V by 1 base and J by 1 base, and 4 bases separated the two germline ends. In nucleotides, the CDR3 is TGTGCCAGCAGCTTAGACAGTAACTATGGCTACACCTTC. It is translated as CASSLDSNYGYTF.

This rearrangement joins TRBV4-1 to TRBJ2-3; D is ambiguous. CDR1 is MGHRA, CDR2 YSYEKL, per germline. V lost 4 bases and J 7 bases, leaving 12 bases between the germline ends. The CDR3 extends over 13 amino acids. The CDR3 DNA is TGCGCCAGCAGCCCCCCCGAGCTTAATACGCAGTATTTT. This encodes CASSPPELNTQYF.

V is TRBV5-4 and J is TRBJ1-4; TRBD1 might be the D (6 bases). V lost 4 bases, J lost 8 bases, and 15 bases lay in between. The CDR3 consists of 14 residues. Germline V lookup: CDR1 SGHNT, CDR2 YYREEE (reference sequence). This chain's CDR3 is CASSTDSTIEKLFF. As DNA, the CDR3 is TGTGCCAGCAGCACGGACAGCACGATCGAAAAACTGTTTTTT.